This T cell receptor (beta chain) was sequenced in a study of early stage breast cancer tumors. Each sample had two DNA replicates, roughly 0.48 ug blood or about 1.4 ug tissue. TCRdb's copy holds only in-frame clones and misses some; the assay was immunoSEQ multiplex PCR. Altogether tens of thousands of clones are present, more than 75% being singletons, with the ten largest covering about 30%. CDR3 length: 13 residues. Germline CDR1 reads PRHDT; CDR2 reads FYEKMQ (reference sequence). Trimming removed 5 bases at V and 3 bases at J, with 8 bases between. Input material: blood. The clonotype originates from a person aged 55 to 75 with breast cancer. The J gene is TRBJ1-5, the V gene TRBV13, with no clear D. CDR3 sequence (DNA): TGTGCCAGCAGCCAAGGGATCAATCAGCCCCAGCATTTT. Its protein product is CASSQGINQPQHF.